The 27 T cell receptor beta chains listed next were all sequenced from one sample in a study of blood T cell repertoires in COVID-19. Produced via immunoSEQ multiplex PCR; TCRdb's table is partial and in-frame only. The table records 100,000 to 150,000 clones, around 74% of them present only once. The specimen sequenced was peripheral blood. These receptors came from a man aged 60-69 years with acute or convalescent COVID-19.

This chain uses TRBV3-1 (or the pseudogene TRBV3-2) with TRBJ2-3; 7 nucleotides line up with TRBD1. In germline, CDR1 is LGHDT, CDR2 YNNKEL (reference sequence). This CDR3 spans 15 amino acids. The V and J ends lost 4 bases and 2 bases, in that order; junction bases with no gene match: 6. The DNA for the CDR3 is TGTGCCAGCAGCCGGGACAGCGGACACACAGATACGCAGTATTTT. Amino acids: CASSRDSGHTDTQYF.

V is TRBV19 and J is TRBJ1-2, with 8 bases that match TRBD1. In germline, CDR1 is LNHDA, CDR2 SQIVND (reference sequence). The trim removed 6 bases at V and 1 base at J, leaving 7 bases unmatched. The CDR3 is 15 residues long. The CDR3 here is CASSPGQGINYGYTF. CDR3 in DNA: TGTGCCAGTAGCCCTGGACAGGGCATTAACTATGGCTACACCTTC.

This clone was counted once. V gene TRBV6-5 combines with J gene TRBJ2-3; 12 nucleotides agree with TRBD2. The V gene's germline CDR1 is MNHEY and CDR2 SVGAGI. The CDR3 sequence is 16 residues long. V lost 3 bases to trimming and J lost 4 bases; unmatched junction nucleotides: 5. The CDR3 DNA reads TGTGCCAGCAGTTATCGGCCTAGCGGGGGGGCAGATACGCAGTATTTT. Translation gives CASSYRPSGGADTQYF.

V gene TRBV30 combines with J gene TRBJ1-6; tentative D call: TRBD1 (5 bases). Between the trimmed V and J ends, which lost 4 bases and 8 bases, there was a span of 12 bases. The germline CDR1 and CDR2 sequences are GTSNPN and SVGIG (reference sequence). The CDR3 consists of 13 residues. The CDR3 is CAWNSGSHSPLHF. DNA of the CDR3: TGTGCCTGGAATTCAGGGTCGCATTCACCCCTCCACTTT.

V and J are TRBV19 and TRBJ1-2; perhaps TRBD1 as D (6 bases). CDR1 and CDR2 from the germline V gene are LNHDA and SQIVND (reference sequence). Trimming shortened V by 3 bases and J by 2 bases, and 10 bases separated the two germline ends. CDR3 length: 14 amino acids. The CDR3 region has the DNA TGTGCCAGTAGTATCCCCCAGGGGAACTATGGCTACACCTTC. Translated: CASSIPQGNYGYTF.

V and J are TRBV9 and TRBJ2-2; D is perhaps TRBD2 (7 bases). CDR1 and CDR2 (germline): SGDLS, YYNGEE. The CDR3 has 17 amino acids. Trimming shortened V by 2 bases and J by 6 bases, and 20 bases separated the two germline ends. The CDR3 loop reads CASSVDRLARGAGELFF. The DNA of the CDR3 is TGTGCCAGCAGCGTGGACAGACTAGCCCGAGGGGCCGGGGAGCTGTTTTTT.

This chain connects TRBV28 to TRBJ1-2, with 11 bases matching TRBD1. Trimming removed 2 bases from V and 4 bases from J; junction bases left unmatched: 3. The CDR3 runs to 15 residues. Looked up from germline, CDR1 is MDHEN and CDR2 is SYDVKM. The CDR3 loop is CASSLGTGGSYGYTF. CDR3 bases: TGTGCCAGCAGTTTAGGGACAGGGGGAAGCTATGGCTACACCTTC.

The rearrangement links TRBV6-5 to TRBJ1-6; weak D call: TRBD1 (5 bases). CDR1 is MNHEY, CDR2 SVGAGI, per germline. The germline V and J ends were trimmed by 2 bases and 8 bases, with 13 bases remaining between them. The CDR3 is 15 residues long. The CDR3 nucleotides read TGTGCCAGCAGTTACGGAGGAGGGGTTGATTCACCCCTCCACTTT. Protein: CASSYGGGVDSPLHF.

The rearrangement joins TRBV27 to TRBJ1-2, with D possibly being TRBD1 (6 bases). From germline, CDR1 is MNHEY and CDR2 SMNVEV (reference sequence). The V end was cut by 4 bases, the J end by 0 bases, with 12 bases between. The CDR3 runs to 15 residues. The CDR3 region has the DNA TGTGCCAGCAGTTCCCTCTCAGGGGCTAACTATGGCTACACCTTC. Amino acid sequence: CASSSLSGANYGYTF.

V usage is TRBV6-5 and J usage is TRBJ2-7; D remains ambiguous. CDR1 and CDR2 from the germline V gene are MNHEY and SVGAGI. V lost 8 bases and J lost 1, with 12 bases in between. This CDR3 has 13 residues. The CDR3 reads CASSFSGSYEQYF. CDR3 nucleotides: TGTGCCAGCTCGTTCTCAGGATCCTACGAGCAGTACTTC.

The V gene is TRBV7-9, the J gene TRBJ2-3; tentative D call: TRBD2 (5 bases). Trimming removed 1 base at V and 4 bases at J, with 12 bases between. The CDR3 has 15 amino acids. Germline lookup yields CDR1 SEHNR and CDR2 FQNEAQ (reference sequence). The CDR3 DNA reads as TGTGCCAGCAGCTTAGAGTCCGGGAAATCAGATACGCAGTATTTT. Translating gives CASSLESGKSDTQYF.

The chain carries TRBV25-1 and TRBJ2-3; 13 nucleotides match TRBD2. With V trimmed by 8 bases and J by 4 bases, 15 bases remained unmatched. The V gene's germline CDR1 is MGHDK and CDR2 SYGVNS. This CDR3 has 18 residues. CDR3 sequence (DNA): TGTGCCAGCTCGATTCCTTTTGGGACTAGCGGGAAACCAGATACGCAGTATTTT. Translating it yields CASSIPFGTSGKPDTQYF.

This clone was detected once. The chain uses TRBV5-1 and TRBJ2-3, with D unclear. The CDR3 runs 15 residues. Trimming pared 0 bases from V and 4 bases from J, leaving 12 bases between. CDR1 is SGHRS and CDR2 is YFSETQ in the germline V gene. The CDR3 DNA reads as TGCGCCAGCAGCTTGGCCCCCGCTGCGTCAGATACGCAGTATTTT. Encoded protein: CASSLAPAASDTQYF.

The chain is built from TRBV7-3 and TRBJ1-2; D possibly corresponds to TRBD1 (5 bases). Trimming shortened V by 5 bases and J by 5 bases, and 15 bases separated the two germline ends. This CDR3 contains 14 residues. CDR1 and CDR2 (germline): SGHTA, FQGTGA. CDR3 DNA sequence: TGTGCCAGCAGCCCTCTCGACAGAAGTTATGGCTACACCTTC. Its translation: CASSPLDRSYGYTF.

V usage is TRBV7-9 and J usage is TRBJ2-7; 13 nucleotides agree with TRBD2. V was pared by 6 bases and J by 6 bases, with 5 bases of the junction left unmatched. This CDR3 comprises 14 residues. Germline lookup yields CDR1 SEHNR and CDR2 FQNEAQ (reference sequence). The CDR3 protein is CASRPTSGGAEQYF. CDR3 sequence (DNA): TGTGCCAGCAGGCCCACTAGCGGGGGGGCCGAGCAGTACTTC.

This clone has a single count. V is TRBV7-9 and J is TRBJ1-2, with D hard to call. V was pared by 7 bases and J by 5 bases, with 11 bases between. The CDR3 loop spans 12 amino acids. CDR1 is SEHNR and CDR2 is FQNEAQ in the germline V gene (reference sequence). The CDR3 loop reads CASIVSEYGYTF. The DNA for the CDR3 is TGTGCCAGCATCGTTTCGGAGTATGGCTACACCTTC. The full variable domain, rest sourced from reference TRBV7-9 and TRBJ1-2, is DTGVSQNPRHKITKRGQNVTFRCDPISEHNRLYWYRQTLGQGPEFLTYFQNEAQLEKSRLLSDRFSAERPKGSFSTLEIQRTEQGDSAMYLCASIVSEYGYTFGSGTRLTVV.

This chain links TRBV2 with TRBJ2-5; 8 bases align to TRBD2. The CDR3 is 15 residues long. V was pared by 4 bases and J by 2 bases, with 6 bases of the junction left unmatched. CDR1 SNHLY and CDR2 FYNNEI come from the germline V gene. The CDR3 region is CASSGGRGAQETQYF. For the CDR3, the DNA is TGTGCCAGCAGTGGAGGGCGGGGGGCTCAAGAGACCCAGTACTTC.

The chain links TRBV12-3 or TRBV12-4 to TRBJ1-2, with D hard to call. The V gene lost 7 bases and the J gene lost 0 bases, with 9 bases spanning the gap. This CDR3 spans 13 amino acids. The CDR3 DNA is TGTGCCAGCACCCTGGCCACTAACTATGGCTACACCTTC. Translated, it gives CASTLATNYGYTF.

This chain uses TRBV29-1 with TRBJ2-4; possibly TRBD2 for D (7 bases). This CDR3 comprises 14 residues. From germline, CDR1 is SQVTM and CDR2 ANQGSEA. The V gene lost 0 bases and the J gene lost 6 bases, with 12 bases spanning the gap. In DNA, the CDR3 is TGCAGCGTTGAAGATCGGGGGGCGCGAAACATTCAGTACTTC. Its protein is CSVEDRGARNIQYF.

In nucleotides, the CDR3 is TGTGCCAGCAGCTTAGGTAGCGGGAGTTCCTACGAGCAGTACTTC. This codes for CASSLGSGSSYEQYF. The V call is TRBV7-7, the J call TRBJ2-7; TRBD2 matches 9 bases. The J segment lost 1 base and the V segment lost 1 base, leaving 2 bases of the junction unmatched. Germline loops: CDR1 SSHAT, CDR2 FNYEAQ (reference sequence). The CDR3 sequence is 15 residues long.

CDR3 protein: CAWTGDRGRTDTQYF. DNA for the CDR3: TGTGCCTGGACCGGGGACAGGGGGCGTACAGATACGCAGTATTTT. V usage is TRBV30 and J usage is TRBJ2-3, with 12 bases identical to TRBD1. The ends lost 4 bases at V and 3 bases at J; junction bases unmatched: 5. Looked up from germline, CDR1 is GTSNPN and CDR2 is SVGIG (reference sequence). This CDR3 region has 15 residues. Full variable domain (remainder filled in from reference TRBV30 and TRBJ2-3): SQTIHQWPATLVQPVGSPLSLECTVEGTSNPNLYWYRQAAGRGLQLLFYSVGIGQISSEVPQNLSASRPQDRQFILSSKKLLLSDSGFYLCAWTGDRGRTDTQYFGPGTRLTVL.

The sample holds one count of this clone. V usage is TRBV11-1 and J usage is TRBJ2-5, with 8 bases identical to TRBD1. Unmatched junction bases numbered 3, after V lost 5 bases and J lost 4 bases. Germline V gives CDR1 SGHAT, CDR2 FQDESV (reference sequence). CDR3 length equals 13 residues. CDR3 loop: CASSRDRGETQYF. The DNA of the CDR3 is TGTGCCAGCAGCCGAGACAGGGGAGAGACCCAGTACTTC.

With respect to this clone: Other DNA sequences in the same sample also yield this CDR3. This sequence joins TRBV20-1 and TRBJ1-1, with D hard to call. The CDR3 covers 11 residues. Germline lookup yields CDR1 DFQATT and CDR2 SNEGSKA (reference sequence). Deletions cut 0 bases from V and 5 bases from J, with 4 bases between. CDR3 coding DNA: TGCAGTGCTAGAGATCTTACTGAAGCTTTCTTT. Translation gives CSARDLTEAFF.

The CDR3: CATSRRGQGNQPQHF. The CDR3 nucleotides are TGTGCCACCAGCCGCCGGGGACAGGGCAATCAGCCCCAGCATTTT. The rearrangement uses TRBV15 and TRBJ1-5, with 8 bases matching TRBD1. Germline V gene sequence: CDR1 LNHNV, CDR2 YYDKDF (reference sequence). The CDR3 has 15 amino acids. After removal of 5 bases from V and 2 bases from J, the junction contained 5 bases not matched to a gene.

The rearrangement joins TRBV19 to TRBJ1-2; 9 bases agree with TRBD1. Germline loops: CDR1 LNHDA, CDR2 SQIVND (reference sequence). Unmatched junction bases numbered 10, after V lost 6 bases and J lost 5 bases. The CDR3 extends over 15 amino acids. The DNA of the CDR3 is TGTGCCAGTAGCCCCCCGGGACAGGGTGGTTATGGCTACACCTTC. Translating gives CASSPPGQGGYGYTF.

This chain joins TRBV3-1 (or the pseudogene TRBV3-2) and TRBJ2-5, with D possibly TRBD2 on 7 matching bases. Per the germline V gene, CDR1 is LGHDT and CDR2 is YNNKEL (reference sequence). Trimming stripped 6 bases from V and 9 bases from J, with 17 bases between. CDR3 size: 13 residues. The CDR3 DNA reads as TGTGCCAGCAGGAAAGTGGGAGGGGGGCCCCAGTACTTC. Its protein product is CASRKVGGGPQYF.

This clone was found a few times. The chain carries TRBV10-1 and TRBJ1-1, with 9 bases that match TRBD1. The trim removed 5 bases at V and 4 bases at J, leaving 2 bases unmatched. The V gene's germline CDR1 is WNHNN and CDR2 SYGVQD (reference sequence). The CDR3 sequence is 13 residues long. CDR3 in amino acids: CASSPDRGTEAFF. CDR3 coding DNA: TGCGCCAGCAGTCCGGACAGGGGCACTGAAGCTTTCTTT.